Following are 13 T cell receptor beta chains from one sample sequenced in a study of blood T cell repertoires in COVID-19. The table came from immunoSEQ multiplex PCR; TCRdb's copy has only in-frame clones and leaves some out. In the table there are roughly 190,000 clones, roughly 80% of which are singletons. Source material: peripheral blood. The origin of the receptors is a man between 60 and 75 years old with acute or convalescent COVID-19.

The CDR3 DNA follows: TGTGCCAGTAGTATAAGGGACAGGGCTAATTCACCCCTCCACTTT. Amino acid sequence: CASSIRDRANSPLHF. The rearrangement links TRBV19 to TRBJ1-6, with 9 bases that match TRBD1. V trimming: 2 bases; J trimming: 6 bases; junction bases outside the gene matches: 2. Germline V CDR1 and CDR2: LNHDA, SQIVND (reference sequence). This CDR3 contains 15 residues.

This chain joins TRBV19 and TRBJ2-2; 10 positions agree with TRBD2. The length of the CDR3 is 14 residues. J gave up 5 bases and V 7 bases, and 4 bases lay outside the gene matches. Germline V gives CDR1 LNHDA, CDR2 SQIVND (reference sequence). CDR3 in amino acids: CASNLAGATGELFF. The CDR3, as DNA: TGTGCCAGTAACCTAGCGGGGGCTACCGGGGAGCTGTTTTTT.

The chain recombines TRBV7-8 with TRBJ1-1, with TRBD1 as a possible D gene (6 bases). Germline assignment: CDR1 SGHVS and CDR2 FQNEAQ. This CDR3 spans 16 amino acids. Trimming took 4 bases from V and 2 from J, leaving 17 bases between them. The CDR3 nucleotides read TGTGCCAGCAGCTCCCGGGTTGGGGGCGGTAACACTGAAGCTTTCTTT. Its translation is CASSSRVGGGNTEAFF.

The V and J genes are TRBV2 and TRBJ1-5; TRBD1 might be the D (5 bases). V was shortened by 2 bases and J by 5 bases, with 10 bases between the two germline ends. CDR3 size: 14 residues. CDR1 and CDR2 from the germline V gene are SNHLY and FYNNEI. CDR3 in amino acids: CASSEQGVDQPQHF. The CDR3 nucleotides are TGTGCCAGCAGTGAACAGGGTGTGGATCAGCCCCAGCATTTT.

The chain couples TRBV24-1 to TRBJ2-6; D is perhaps TRBD1 (6 bases). CDR3 length: 15 amino acids. Deletions cut 5 bases from V and 4 bases from J, with 11 bases between. The germline CDR1 and CDR2 sequences are KGHDR and SFDVKD. The CDR3 DNA reads as TGTGCCACCAGTGCTACAGGGTCCGGGGCCAACGTCCTGACTTTC. Its protein product is CATSATGSGANVLTF.

The chain combines TRBV4-1 with TRBJ1-1, with a weak D call TRBD1 (5 bases). V shed 1 base and J shed 1 base, with 10 bases lying between them. Germline V gene sequence: CDR1 MGHRA, CDR2 YSYEKL. The CDR3 has 15 residues. CDR3 coding DNA: TGCGCCAGCAGCCAAGCATTTGGACAGAACACTGAAGCTTTCTTT. Its protein product is CASSQAFGQNTEAFF.

CDR3 DNA sequence: TGTGCCAGCAGCCAAGTCTTTGCGGGGGGGAGTAGCTCCTACGAGCAGTACTTC. It encodes CASSQVFAGGSSSYEQYF. This chain joins TRBV4-2 and TRBJ2-7, with TRBD2 identical over 9 bases. V was clipped by 1 base and J by 0 bases; unmatched bases: 10. There are 18 residues in the CDR3. CDR1 LGHNA and CDR2 YNFKEQ come from the germline V gene.

This chain connects TRBV5-1 to TRBJ2-2; 7 bases match TRBD1. This CDR3 is 14 amino acids long. Germline V gene sequence: CDR1 SGHRS, CDR2 YFSETQ. The junction had 0 bases not matched to a gene; V was cut back by 0 bases and J by 4 bases. The CDR3 region has the DNA TGCGCCAGCAGCTTGGACAGGGGCACCGGGGAGCTGTTTTTT. It is translated as CASSLDRGTGELFF.

The V gene is TRBV7-2, the J gene TRBJ1-6; D ambiguous. The V end lost 6 bases, the J end lost 5 bases, and 11 bases lay between the germline ends. The CDR3 is 14 amino acids. The germline CDR1 and CDR2 sequences are SGHTA and FQGNSA. This CDR3 is CASSSTVNNSPLHF. In nucleotides, the CDR3 is TGTGCCAGCAGTTCAACGGTAAATAATTCACCCCTCCACTTT.

The chain has TRBV5-4 and TRBJ1-2, with 8 positions matching TRBD1. V shed 3 bases and J 6 bases; nucleotides not matched to a gene: 10. Germline values: CDR1 SGHNT, CDR2 YYREEE (reference sequence). CDR3 size: 15 residues. The CDR3 DNA sequence: TGTGCCAGCAGCTCCCGCAGGGGGCGCCCGGATGGCTACACCTTC. This codes for CASSSRRGRPDGYTF.

The chain combines TRBV4-3 with TRBJ1-6, with TRBD1 matching over 8 bases. V shed 0 bases, J shed 2 bases, and the junction held 9 bases outside the gene matches. CDR1 is LGHNA, CDR2 YSLEER, per germline. This CDR3 is 19 amino acids long. The CDR3 loop reads CASSQDLLAGGAYNSPLHF. The DNA of the CDR3 is TGCGCCAGCAGCCAAGATCTTTTGGCAGGGGGCGCCTATAATTCACCCCTCCACTTT.

This clone was seen just once. The V and J genes are TRBV2 and TRBJ2-3, with TRBD1 matching over 11 bases. V lost 1 base, J lost 4 bases, and 4 bases stayed unmatched. The CDR3 totals 16 residues. Germline values: CDR1 SNHLY, CDR2 FYNNEI. The CDR3 DNA is TGTGCCAGCAGTGAAGGTGGGACAGGGGGTTCAGATACGCAGTATTTT. Encoded protein: CASSEGGTGGSDTQYF.

V usage is TRBV5-4 and J usage is TRBJ2-7; a possible D gene is TRBD1 (5 bases). The CDR3 has 17 residues. Trimming removed 0 bases at V and 1 base at J, with 17 bases between. Germline V gene sequence: CDR1 SGHNT, CDR2 YYREEE (reference sequence). The CDR3 region is CASSLEEKRGRSYEQYF. CDR3 DNA: TGTGCCAGCAGCTTGGAAGAGAAAAGGGGCCGATCCTACGAGCAGTACTTC.